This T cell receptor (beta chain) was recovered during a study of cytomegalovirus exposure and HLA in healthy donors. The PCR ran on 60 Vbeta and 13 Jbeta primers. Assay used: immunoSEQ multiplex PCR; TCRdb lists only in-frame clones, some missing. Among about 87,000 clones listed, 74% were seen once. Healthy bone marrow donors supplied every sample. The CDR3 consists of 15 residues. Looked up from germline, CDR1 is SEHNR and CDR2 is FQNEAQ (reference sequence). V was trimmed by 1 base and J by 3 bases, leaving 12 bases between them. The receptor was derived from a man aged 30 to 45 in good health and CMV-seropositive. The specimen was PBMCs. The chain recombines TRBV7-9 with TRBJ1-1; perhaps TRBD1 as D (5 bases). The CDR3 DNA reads TGTGCCAGCAGCTTAGTGGTCTGGGGCGACACTGAAGCTTTCTTT. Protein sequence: CASSLVVWGDTEAFF.